Each of the 2 T cell receptor beta chains below was sequenced from the same sample in a study of cytomegalovirus exposure and HLA in healthy donors. Primers for the PCR totalled 60 Vbeta and 13 Jbeta. Sequenced by immunoSEQ multiplex PCR; TCRdb stores in-frame clones only, minus some. The profile shows more than 95,000 clones, roughly three quarters of them singletons. The sequenced sample was PBMCs. The receptors shown here come from a young woman in good health and CMV-seropositive.

J is TRBJ1-5 and V is TRBV28; no clear D gene. The V end was cut by 6 bases, the J end by 4 bases, with 13 bases between. Germline loops: CDR1 MDHEN, CDR2 SYDVKM. The CDR3 is 14 residues long. CDR3 DNA: TGTGCCAGCAGCCTCCTAGCCCCGAATCAGCCCCAGCATTTT. Translating it yields CASSLLAPNQPQHF.

A single count supports this clone. The chain has TRBV6-5 and TRBJ2-7, with D possibly matching TRBD2 (5 bases). CDR1 is MNHEY, CDR2 SVGAGI, per germline. The CDR3 covers 14 residues. Between the trimmed V and J ends, which lost 3 bases and 4 bases, there was a span of 13 bases. The CDR3 DNA reads TGTGCCAGCAGTTATATGGGAGAGGGTTACGAGCAGTACTTC. Protein sequence: CASSYMGEGYEQYF.